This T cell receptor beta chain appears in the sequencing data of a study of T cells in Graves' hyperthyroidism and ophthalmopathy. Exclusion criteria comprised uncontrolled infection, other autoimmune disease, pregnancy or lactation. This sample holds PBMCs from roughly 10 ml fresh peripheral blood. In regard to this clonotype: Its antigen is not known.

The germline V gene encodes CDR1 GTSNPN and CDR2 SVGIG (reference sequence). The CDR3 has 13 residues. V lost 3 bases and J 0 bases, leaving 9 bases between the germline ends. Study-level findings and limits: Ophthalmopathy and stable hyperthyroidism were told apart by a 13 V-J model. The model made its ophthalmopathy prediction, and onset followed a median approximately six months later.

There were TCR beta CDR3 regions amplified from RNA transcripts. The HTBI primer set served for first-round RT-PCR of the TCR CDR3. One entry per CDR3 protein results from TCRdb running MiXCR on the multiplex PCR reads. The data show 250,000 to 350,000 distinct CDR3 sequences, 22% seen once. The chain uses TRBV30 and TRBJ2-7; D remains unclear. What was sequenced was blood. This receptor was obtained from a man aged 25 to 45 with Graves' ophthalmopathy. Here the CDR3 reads CAWRTGSSYEQYF. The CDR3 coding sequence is TGTGCCTGGAGAACCGGCAGCTCCTACGAGCAGTACTTC.